The rows below give T cell receptor beta chains drawn from one sample of a study of CD8+ T cells in alopecia areata. The repertoire was sequenced with immunoSEQ multiplex PCR; TCRdb's copy has only in-frame clones and lacks some. The sample includes around 60,000 clones, 44% of them seen just once. Sequencing used NKG2D-low CD8+ T cells sorted from blood. The receptor set was obtained from a human donor with alopecia areata. CDR3s include the opening cysteine and the closing phenylalanine or tryptophan. Each record gives: D gene, V gene, J gene, clone size, CDR3 DNA, CDR3 protein. D genes are given only for firm matches. A clone size is listed for some rows: how often the clone was seen (once, few, many), or a class if it is expanded.

.,TRBV6-6,TRBJ2-3,few,TGTGCCAGCAGTGTAGAAGGCGGAACAGATACGCAGTATTTT,CASSVEGGTDTQYF
.,TRBV5-1,TRBJ1-1,.,TGCGCCAGCAGCTTTTTCGACACAGCGAACACTGAAGCTTTCTTT,CASSFFDTANTEAFF
.,TRBV18,TRBJ1-5,.,TGTGCCAGCTCACCTCAAAGACAGGACGATCAGCCCCAGCATTTT,CASSPQRQDDQPQHF
.,TRBV7-3,TRBJ2-1,.,TGTGCCAGCAGCTTAAACAGCTACAATGAGCAGTTCTTC,CASSLNSYNEQFF
TRBD1,TRBV5-1,TRBJ2-6,.,TGCGCCAGCAGCTTGAACAGGGGGACTGGGGCCAACGTCCTGACTTTC,CASSLNRGTGANVLTF
.,TRBV2,TRBJ2-1,.,TGTGCCAGCCTAAAGAATGAGCAGTTCTTC,CASLKNEQFF
.,TRBV7-9,TRBJ1-6,.,TGTGCCAGCAGCCCTGGGATAACCCTCCACTTT,CASSPGITLHF
.,TRBV27,TRBJ2-7,.,TGTGCCAGCACCCTTGGGTCCGAGCAGTACTTC,CASTLGSEQYF
.,TRBV4-1,TRBJ2-4,.,TGCGCCAGCAGCCAAAGCGCCGGGACTTTAGCCAAAAACATTCAGTACTTC,CASSQSAGTLAKNIQYF
.,TRBV28,TRBJ2-7,few,TGTGCCTCCTCACGGGGGGCCGGCGAGCAGTACTTC,CASSRGAGEQYF
TRBD2,TRBV7-9,TRBJ2-3,.,TGTGCCGTTAGCGGGAGGGTAGAAGATACGCAGTATTTT,CAVSGRVEDTQYF
.,TRBV4-3,TRBJ2-5,.,TGCGCCAGCAGCCAAGGATCAGGGGCTGGAGAGACCCAGTACTTC,CASSQGSGAGETQYF
TRBD2,TRBV29-1,TRBJ2-1,.,TGCAGCGTTGATCCCCGACTAGCGGTACCGTACAATGAGCAGTTCTTC,CSVDPRLAVPYNEQFF
TRBD1,TRBV6-6,TRBJ2-7,once,TGTGCCAGCAGTTCTCGACAGGGCCCCTTCTACGAGCAGTACTTC,CASSSRQGPFYEQYF
TRBD2,TRBV23-1,TRBJ2-1,.,TGCGCCAGCAGTCCCATAGCGGGAGGGCCGGGTGAGCAGTTCTTC,CASSPIAGGPGEQFF
.,TRBV29-1,TRBJ2-1,few,TGCAGCGTTGTCGGCAGGGCGGATGAGCAGTTCTTC,CSVVGRADEQFF
.,TRBV10-3,TRBJ2-1,few,TGTGCCATCAAAGTTCCGGTACACAATGAGCAGTTCTTC,CAIKVPVHNEQFF
.,TRBV21-1,TRBJ2-7,few,TGTGCCAGCAGCAAAGACCGGACAGAAACCTACGAGCAGTACTTC,CASSKDRTETYEQYF
TRBD1,TRBV18,TRBJ2-3,few,TGTGCCAGCACCAATGTCCGGGACAGGGAGGCAGATACGCAGTATTTT,CASTNVRDREADTQYF
.,TRBV6-5,TRBJ2-3,.,TGTGCCAGCCGACAACGGCTGGGGGATGCAGATACGCAGTATTTT,CASRQRLGDADTQYF
.,TRBV29-1,TRBJ2-5,few,TGCAGCGTGAGGGGTTTGGGAGAGACCCAGTACTTC,CSVRGLGETQYF
.,TRBV2,TRBJ1-2,.,TGTGCCAGCAGTGCGTCGCCGCCCTCCGAGGGGAGAAACTATGGCTACACCTTC,CASSASPPSEGRNYGYTF
.,TRBV19,TRBJ1-1,few,TGTGCCAGTAGTATAGGCGCAGTCATGAACACTGAAGCTTTCTTT,CASSIGAVMNTEAFF
TRBD1,TRBV28,TRBJ2-7,.,TGTGCCAGCAGTGACTGGACAGGCAGCTCCTACGAGCAGTACTTC,CASSDWTGSSYEQYF
.,TRBV27,TRBJ1-1,.,TGTGCCAGCAGTTCTCCTTCGACGGTTGAAGCTTTCTTT,CASSSPSTVEAFF
.,TRBV7-6,TRBJ1-1,.,TGTGCCAGCAGCTTGGCCGGGGCGAACACTGAAGCTTTCTTT,CASSLAGANTEAFF
.,TRBV6-6,TRBJ1-1,.,TGTGCCAGCCTGAACGGGGAGGTAGCTTTCTTT,CASLNGEVAFF
TRBD1,TRBV4-3,TRBJ2-7,.,TGCGCCAGCAGCCCCGCGGACAGGGGGTCGGACGAGCAGTACTTC,CASSPADRGSDEQYF
TRBD1,TRBV7-9,TRBJ1-2,.,TGTGCCAGCAGCCCAGGGGGGCAGAATGGCTACACCTTC,CASSPGGQNGYTF
TRBD2,TRBV5-1,TRBJ2-7,.,TGCGCCAGCAGCCTATCGAGGACTAGCGGCTACGAGCAGTACTTC,CASSLSRTSGYEQYF
TRBD1,TRBV7-9,TRBJ2-5,.,TGTGCCAGCAGCTTTGGATTCGGACAGGGAACTAAAGAGACCCAGTACTTC,CASSFGFGQGTKETQYF
.,TRBV27,TRBJ2-7,.,TGTGCCAGCAGTTTAGTCCGGGAAACCTACGAGCAGTACTTC,CASSLVRETYEQYF
TRBD2,TRBV7-9,TRBJ2-2,few,TGTGCCAGCGCGGGAGGGCCCGGGGAGCTGTTTTTT,CASAGGPGELFF
.,TRBV4-1,TRBJ2-1,.,TGCGCCAGCAGCCAAGCCCCGGGCGCCTACAATGAGCAGTTCTTC,CASSQAPGAYNEQFF
.,TRBV29-1,TRBJ1-1,.,TGCAGCGTTGAAGATCCGTGGGGTAACTCTGAAGCTTTCTTT,CSVEDPWGNSEAFF